The clone carrying this TCR beta chain was seen a handful of times. The sample comes from a study of OX40 agonist ivuxolimab in advanced cancers. Study overall: Clinicians treated patients with ivuxolimab, an agonistic anti-OX40 (CD134) antibody.

From germline, CDR1 is SGHTA and CDR2 FQGTGA. CDR3 length: 15 amino acids. V lost 5 bases and J 3 bases, leaving 13 bases between the germline ends. Autoimmune disease history or systemic immunosuppression led to patients being barred. The investigators sampled blood at baseline, at cycle 4 day 1, and at cycle 7 day 1. Libraries were prepared by immunoSEQ multiplex PCR; TCRdb keeps only in-frame clonotypes and omits some of them. The table lists 80,000 or so clones, approximately 90% of them singletons. This receptor was taken from an adult with an advanced solid tumor such as melanoma, head and neck, liver or kidney cancer. The material sequenced was CD4+ or CD8+ T cells sorted from blood, taken in a trial of the OX40 agonist ivuxolimab. This sequence joins TRBV7-3 and TRBJ2-2; weak D call: TRBD1 (6 bases). The CDR3 coding sequence is TGTGCCAGCAGCCCGGCCCGACAGGACACCGGGGAGCTGTTTTTT. Amino acids: CASSPARQDTGELFF.